This TCR beta chain was identified during a study of T cell responses to AZD1222 COVID-19 vaccine. Overall study findings and caveats: Mapped onto spike, vaccine-associated CD4 TCRs spanned it and were dominant at 160-218 and 743-854. Two doses of AZD1222 preceded a rise in Spike-specific TCR breadth and depth.

Clones were read by immunoSEQ multiplex PCR, and TCRdb kept only the in-frame ones, dropping some. Of about 120,000 clones listed, around 90% are singletons. Concerning this clone itself: The antigen is not known.

The germline V gene encodes CDR1 MGHRA and CDR2 YSYEKL. The V end was cut by 8 bases, the J end by 0 bases, with 7 bases between. The length of the CDR3 is 13 residues. The rearrangement uses TRBV4-1 and TRBJ2-2, with a possible D match to TRBD2 (6 bases). The TCR was taken from an adult in good health. The source was peripheral blood, collected on day 0 of AZD1222 vaccination. The CDR3 DNA sequence: TGCGCCAGCCGCGGGACGAACACCGGGGAGCTGTTTTTT. Residues: CASRGTNTGELFF.